This T cell receptor beta chain originates from a study of identifying expanded T cells in peripheral blood. Study-wide results and limits: Technical replicates showed about 1.2 changed clones; two weeks roughly 18; four weeks 19. Two-week clone count variance significantly increased as total template count grew.

On this clone: Its specificity is not known.

CDR1 and CDR2 from the germline V gene are LNHDA and SQIVND (reference sequence). Between the trimmed V and J ends, which lost 3 bases and 3 bases, there was a span of 14 bases. CDR3 length: 15 residues. The repertoire was sequenced with immunoSEQ multiplex PCR; TCRdb's copy has only in-frame clones and lacks some. The table shows around 100,000 clones, with around 89% occurring only once. The chain combines TRBV19 with TRBJ1-1; D is ambiguous. The clonotype originates from a person aged 18 to 69 in good health. The sample consisted of blood. CDR3 in DNA: TGTGCCAGTAGTATCCAGAAGCGGGGTGACACTGAAGCTTTCTTT. This codes for CASSIQKRGDTEAFF.